The clone carrying this T cell receptor beta chain has just one count. Under the authors' procedure: Quantification of nucleated cells was approximated via reference gene primer amplification. Using immunoSEQ multiplex PCR, the repertoire was profiled, and TCRdb retains in-frame clones only, with some absent. That table gives V, J and clone size, and the DNA gave D and trimming. The profile shows fewer than 200,000 clones, 75% to 90% of them singletons. Germline V gene lookup returns CDR1 MNHEY and CDR2 SVGEGT. This CDR3 has 15 residues. Trimming at V came to 5 bases and at J to 2 bases, leaving 8 bases not matched to a gene. These data come from a study of blood T cell repertoires in COVID-19. At the level of the study: The study drew acute and convalescent COVID-19 samples from the United States, Italy and Spain. The cDNA or gDNA used as material had been derived from T cells, B-cell-depleted T cells, or PBMCs.

What was sequenced was peripheral blood. V gene TRBV6-2 or TRBV6-3 combines with J gene TRBJ2-7; 8 nucleotides line up with TRBD2. This TCR was recovered from an older woman with acute or convalescent COVID-19. The CDR3 coding sequence is TGTGCCAGCAGTGCCTCAGCGGGAGCTACCTACGAGCAGTACTTC. This sequence encodes CASSASAGATYEQYF.